This T cell receptor (beta chain) was observed in a study of OX40 agonist ivuxolimab in advanced cancers. Study-level background: Ivuxolimab was an agonistic, fully human IgG2 monoclonal antibody directed against OX40 (CD134), a costimulatory receptor. Intravenous ivuxolimab was administered to patients every 2 weeks at six dose levels: 0.01, 0.1, 0.3, 1.5, 3 and 10 mg/kg. Peripheral TCRbeta sequencing aimed to test whether ivuxolimab altered TCR sequence diversity and caused clonal T-cell expansion. Among the roughly 50 dose-escalation patients, around 19 had hepatocellular carcinoma, approximately 15 melanoma, 9 renal cell carcinoma and 9 head and neck cancer. Patients were allowed to have had prior anti-PD-1, anti-PD-L1 or anti-CTLA-4 therapy, and around 40% of the dose-escalation patients had previously received checkpoint inhibitors. Partial responses occurred in three dose-escalation patients, of whom one had hepatocellular carcinoma and two had cutaneous melanoma. In the dose-escalation cohort, around four fifths of patients were male, and the mean age was roughly 60 years with a range of about 20 to 90. The paper covers the monotherapy dose-escalation part of the phase I ivuxolimab trial, which included N ≈ 57 patients.

The investigation overall reported the following: Low levels of normalized T-cell clonal expansion were also seen in some patients who did not respond. In partial responders in the 0.1-3.0 mg/kg groups, normalized peripheral clonal expansion was found to be among the lowest, especially among CD8+ T cells. Clonal expansion of both CD4+ and CD8+ blood T cells was observed from baseline to week 6 at doses 0.1 to 3.0 mg/kg. After ivuxolimab, more expanded clones were found on average in CD8+ T cells than in CD4+ T cells. The antigen specificity of the clonally expanded peripheral T cells was not determined.

On this clone itself: Its antigen is currently not known. Nothing much larger sits one base from this clone, and base qualities are not available.

Genomic DNA was extracted from sorted cells for sequencing of the TCRbeta CDR3 region. TCRbeta CDR3 regions were sequenced using the immunoSEQ Assay. TCRdb took over this immuneACCESS table, retaining in-frame rearrangements with V and J assigned. Such tables are incomplete; in checked studies, under half of the missing clones stem from an unresolved V gene, and the remainder is unexplained. The sample has 50,000 to 55,000 clones on record, around 87% of them singletons. The ten largest account for 11% of the sample. Germline trimming amounts to 5 bases on V and 3 bases on J, with 9 as the count of junction bases outside the gene matches. CDR1 is given as MDHEN and CDR2 as SYDVKM, both from the germline V gene. The CDR3 has 15 amino acids, counting the end cysteine and phenylalanine. This entry keeps only the CDR3 DNA: 45 bases, framed from base 1. Patients with a history of autoimmune disease or receiving systemic immunosuppression were excluded from the trial. Peripheral blood for TCR sequencing was collected from all dose cohorts at baseline, on cycle 4 day 1, and on cycle 7 day 1. The samples were taken from a phase I, first-in-human, multicenter, open-label dose-escalation trial of ivuxolimab. Adults with locally advanced or metastatic head and neck squamous cell, hepatocellular, melanoma or renal cell carcinoma were enrolled in the trial. Before TCR sequencing, CD4+ T cells and CD8+ T cells from peripheral blood were sorted into separate populations.

The sequencing used CD4+ or CD8+ T cells sorted from blood, collected in a trial of the OX40 agonist ivuxolimab. The chain uses TRBV28 and TRBJ1-2, and 7 bases in between align with TRBD1. The receptor was isolated from an adult with an advanced solid tumor such as melanoma, head and neck, liver or kidney cancer. The DNA reads TGTGCCAGCAGTCCTCCGACAGGGTCATACTATGGCTACACCTTC. Protein translation: CASSPPTGSYYGYTF.